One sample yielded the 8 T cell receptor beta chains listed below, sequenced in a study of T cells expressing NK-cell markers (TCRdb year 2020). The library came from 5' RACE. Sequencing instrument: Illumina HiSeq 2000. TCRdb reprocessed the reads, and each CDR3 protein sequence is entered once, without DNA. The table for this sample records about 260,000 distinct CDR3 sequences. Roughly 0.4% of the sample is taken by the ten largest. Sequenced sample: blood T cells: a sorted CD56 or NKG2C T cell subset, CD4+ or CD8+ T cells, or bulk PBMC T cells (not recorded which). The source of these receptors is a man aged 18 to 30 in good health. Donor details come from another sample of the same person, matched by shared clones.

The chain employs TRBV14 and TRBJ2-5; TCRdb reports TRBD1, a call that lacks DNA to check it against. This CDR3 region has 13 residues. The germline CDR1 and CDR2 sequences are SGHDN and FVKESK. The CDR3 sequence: CASSQTGGETQYF.

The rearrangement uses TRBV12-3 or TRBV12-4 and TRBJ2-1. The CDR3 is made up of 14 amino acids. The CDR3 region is CASSLERALNEQFF.

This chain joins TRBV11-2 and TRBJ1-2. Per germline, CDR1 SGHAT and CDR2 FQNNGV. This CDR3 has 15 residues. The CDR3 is CASSSPSIGSYGYTF.

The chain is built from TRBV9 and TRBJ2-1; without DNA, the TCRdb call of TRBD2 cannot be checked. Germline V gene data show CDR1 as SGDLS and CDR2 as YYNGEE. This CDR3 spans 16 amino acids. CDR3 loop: CASSSGGLAGYNEQFF.

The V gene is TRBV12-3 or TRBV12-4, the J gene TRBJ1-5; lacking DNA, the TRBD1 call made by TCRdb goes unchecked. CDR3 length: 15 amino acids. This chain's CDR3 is CASSFGQGSGQPQHF.

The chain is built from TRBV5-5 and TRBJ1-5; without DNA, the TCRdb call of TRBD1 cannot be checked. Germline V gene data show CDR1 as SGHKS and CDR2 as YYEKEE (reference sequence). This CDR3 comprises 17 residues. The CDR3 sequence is CASSNGPGVDSNQPQHF.

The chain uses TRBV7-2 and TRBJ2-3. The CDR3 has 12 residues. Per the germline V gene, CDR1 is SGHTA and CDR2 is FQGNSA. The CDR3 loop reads CASSRWADTQYF.

CDR3 protein: CASSQQRQGGEQFF. The rearrangement uses TRBV3-1 and TRBJ2-1; there is no DNA to check the TCRdb D call of TRBD1. Germline CDR1 reads LGHDT; CDR2 reads YNNKEL (reference sequence). The CDR3 contains 14 residues.